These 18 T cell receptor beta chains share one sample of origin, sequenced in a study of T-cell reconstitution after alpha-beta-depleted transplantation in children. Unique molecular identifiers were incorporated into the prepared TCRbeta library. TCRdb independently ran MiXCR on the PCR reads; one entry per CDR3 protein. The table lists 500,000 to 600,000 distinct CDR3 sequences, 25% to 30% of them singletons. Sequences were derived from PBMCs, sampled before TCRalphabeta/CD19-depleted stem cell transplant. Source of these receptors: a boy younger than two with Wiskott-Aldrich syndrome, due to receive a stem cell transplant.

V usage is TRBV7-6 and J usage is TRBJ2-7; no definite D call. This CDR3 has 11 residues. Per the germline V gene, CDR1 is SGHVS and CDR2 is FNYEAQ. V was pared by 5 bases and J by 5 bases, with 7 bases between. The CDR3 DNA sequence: TGTGCCAGCAGCGGCGAGGACGAGCAGTACTTC. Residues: CASSGEDEQYF.

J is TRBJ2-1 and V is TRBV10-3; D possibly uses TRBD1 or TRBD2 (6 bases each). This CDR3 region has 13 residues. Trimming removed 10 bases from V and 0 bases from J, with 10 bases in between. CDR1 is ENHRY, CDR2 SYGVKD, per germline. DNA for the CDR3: TGTGCCACCGAGGGGGGCTCCTACAATGAGCAGTTCTTC. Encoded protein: CATEGGSYNEQFF.

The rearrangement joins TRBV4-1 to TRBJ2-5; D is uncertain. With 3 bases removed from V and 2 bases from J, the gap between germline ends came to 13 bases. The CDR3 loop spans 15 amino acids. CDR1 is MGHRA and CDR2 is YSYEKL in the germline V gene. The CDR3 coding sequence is TGCGCCAGCAGCCACCACCGGACGGTTCAAGAGACCCAGTACTTC. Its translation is CASSHHRTVQETQYF.

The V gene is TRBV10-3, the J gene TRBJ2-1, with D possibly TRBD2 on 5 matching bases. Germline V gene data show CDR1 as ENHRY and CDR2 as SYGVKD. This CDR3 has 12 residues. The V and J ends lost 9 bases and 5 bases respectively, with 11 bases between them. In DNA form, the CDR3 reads TGTGCCATACAAACTAGAGACAATGAGCAGTTCTTC. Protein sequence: CAIQTRDNEQFF.

The CDR3: CASSAGLEFMETQYF. CDR3 nucleotide sequence: TGTGCCAGCAGCGCGGGACTAGAATTCATGGAGACCCAGTACTTC. This sequence joins TRBV7-1 and TRBJ2-5; 8 bases match TRBD2. TRBV7-1 is marked as an open reading frame, function uncertain. V dropped 5 bases and J dropped 5; count of bases not matched to a gene: 10. CDR3 length: 15 residues.

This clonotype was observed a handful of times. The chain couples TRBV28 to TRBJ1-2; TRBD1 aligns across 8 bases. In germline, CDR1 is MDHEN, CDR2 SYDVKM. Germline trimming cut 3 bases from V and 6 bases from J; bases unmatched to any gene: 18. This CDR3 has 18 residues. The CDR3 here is CASSFLGTFGQGFNGYTF. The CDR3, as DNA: TGTGCCAGCAGTTTCCTTGGAACTTTTGGACAGGGCTTCAATGGCTACACCTTC.

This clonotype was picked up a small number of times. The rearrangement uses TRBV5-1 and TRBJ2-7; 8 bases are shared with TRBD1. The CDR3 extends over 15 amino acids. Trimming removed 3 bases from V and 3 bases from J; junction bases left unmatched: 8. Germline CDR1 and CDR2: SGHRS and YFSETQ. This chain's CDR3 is CASSWTGQGLYEQYF. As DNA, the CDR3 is TGCGCCAGCAGCTGGACTGGACAGGGCCTCTACGAGCAGTACTTC.

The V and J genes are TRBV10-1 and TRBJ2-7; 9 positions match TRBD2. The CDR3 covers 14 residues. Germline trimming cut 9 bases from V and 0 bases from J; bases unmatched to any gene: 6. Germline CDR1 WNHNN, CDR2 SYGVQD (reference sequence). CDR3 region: CARKRGVVSYEQYF. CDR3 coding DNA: TGCGCCAGAAAGCGGGGGGTGGTCTCCTACGAGCAGTACTTC.

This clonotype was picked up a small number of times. The CDR3 is CASSPGQLPGALGLNIQYF. In DNA, the CDR3 is TGTGCCAGCAGCCCAGGTCAGTTACCTGGGGCACTAGGGTTGAACATTCAGTACTTC. The genes are TRBV11-1 and TRBJ2-4; TRBD1 or TRBD2 may be the D gene (5 bases each). The CDR3 length is 19 residues. Germline CDR1 and CDR2: SGHAT and FQDESV (reference sequence). V lost 5 bases and J 7 bases, leaving 30 bases between the germline ends.

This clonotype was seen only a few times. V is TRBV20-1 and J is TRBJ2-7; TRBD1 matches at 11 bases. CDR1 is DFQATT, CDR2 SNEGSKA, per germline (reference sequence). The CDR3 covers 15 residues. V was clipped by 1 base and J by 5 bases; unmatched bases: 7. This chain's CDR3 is CSARARGTGGNEQYF. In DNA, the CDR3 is TGCAGTGCTAGAGCCCGCGGGACAGGGGGAAACGAGCAGTACTTC.

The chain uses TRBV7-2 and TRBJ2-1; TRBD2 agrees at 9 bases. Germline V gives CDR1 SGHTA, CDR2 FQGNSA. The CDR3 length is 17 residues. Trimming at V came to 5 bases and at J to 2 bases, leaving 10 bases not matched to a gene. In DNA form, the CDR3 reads TGTGCCAGCAGCCTAACCTTAGCGGGAGTCGCCTACAATGAGCAGTTCTTC. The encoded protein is CASSLTLAGVAYNEQFF.

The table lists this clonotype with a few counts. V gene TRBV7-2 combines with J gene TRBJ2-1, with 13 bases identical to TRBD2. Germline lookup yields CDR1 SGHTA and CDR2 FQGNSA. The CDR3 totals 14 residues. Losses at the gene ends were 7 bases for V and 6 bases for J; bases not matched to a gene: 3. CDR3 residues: CASTGTSGTNEQFF. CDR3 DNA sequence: TGTGCCAGCACCGGGACTAGCGGGACCAATGAGCAGTTCTTC. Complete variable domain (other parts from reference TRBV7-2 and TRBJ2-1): GAGVSQSPSNKVTEKGKDVELRCDPISGHTALYWYRQSLGQGLEFLIYFQGNSAPDKSGLPSDRFSAERTGGSVSTLTIQRTQQEDSAVYLCASTGTSGTNEQFFGPGTRLTVL.

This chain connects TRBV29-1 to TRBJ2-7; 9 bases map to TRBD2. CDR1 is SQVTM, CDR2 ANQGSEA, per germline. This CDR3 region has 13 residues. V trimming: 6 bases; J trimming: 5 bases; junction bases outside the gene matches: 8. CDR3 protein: CSVRSGSIHEQYF. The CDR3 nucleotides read TGCAGCGTCCGTAGCGGGAGTATACACGAGCAGTACTTC.

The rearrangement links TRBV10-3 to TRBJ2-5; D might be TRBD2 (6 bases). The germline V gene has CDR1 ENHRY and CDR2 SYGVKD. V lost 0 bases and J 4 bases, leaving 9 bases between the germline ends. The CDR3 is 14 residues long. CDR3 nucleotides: TGTGCCATCAGTGAGTCTGTCGGGAGAGAGACCCAGTACTTC. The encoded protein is CAISESVGRETQYF.

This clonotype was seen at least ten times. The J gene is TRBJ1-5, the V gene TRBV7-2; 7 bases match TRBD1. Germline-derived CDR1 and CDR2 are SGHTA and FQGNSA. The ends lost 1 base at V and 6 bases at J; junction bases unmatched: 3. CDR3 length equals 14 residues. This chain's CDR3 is CASSLGAGGQPQHF. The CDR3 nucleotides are TGTGCCAGCAGCTTAGGGGCAGGGGGTCAGCCCCAGCATTTT. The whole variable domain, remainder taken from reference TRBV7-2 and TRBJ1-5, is GAGVSQSPSNKVTEKGKDVELRCDPISGHTALYWYRQSLGQGLEFLIYFQGNSAPDKSGLPSDRFSAERTGGSVSTLTIQRTQQEDSAVYLCASSLGAGGQPQHFGDGTRLSIL.

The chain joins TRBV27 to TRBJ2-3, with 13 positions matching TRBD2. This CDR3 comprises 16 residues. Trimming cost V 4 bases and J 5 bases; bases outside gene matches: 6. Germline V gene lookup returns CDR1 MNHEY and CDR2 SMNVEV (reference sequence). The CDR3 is CASSSGLAGEGDTQYF. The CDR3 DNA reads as TGTGCCAGCAGTTCAGGACTAGCGGGAGAGGGAGATACGCAGTATTTT.

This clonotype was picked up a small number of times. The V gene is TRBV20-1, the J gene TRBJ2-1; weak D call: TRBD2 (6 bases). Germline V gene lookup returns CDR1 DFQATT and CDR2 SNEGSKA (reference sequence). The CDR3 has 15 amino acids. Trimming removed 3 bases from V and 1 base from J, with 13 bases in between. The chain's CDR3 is CSASRLEASYNEQFF. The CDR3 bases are TGCAGTGCTAGCCGACTAGAGGCGTCCTACAATGAGCAGTTCTTC.

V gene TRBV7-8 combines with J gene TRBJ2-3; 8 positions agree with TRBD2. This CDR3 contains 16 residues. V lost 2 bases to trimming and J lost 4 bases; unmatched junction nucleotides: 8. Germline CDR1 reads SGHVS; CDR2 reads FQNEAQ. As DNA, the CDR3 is TGTGCCAGCAGCTTATCTCGAGCGGGAGTTCCAGATACGCAGTATTTT. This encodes CASSLSRAGVPDTQYF.